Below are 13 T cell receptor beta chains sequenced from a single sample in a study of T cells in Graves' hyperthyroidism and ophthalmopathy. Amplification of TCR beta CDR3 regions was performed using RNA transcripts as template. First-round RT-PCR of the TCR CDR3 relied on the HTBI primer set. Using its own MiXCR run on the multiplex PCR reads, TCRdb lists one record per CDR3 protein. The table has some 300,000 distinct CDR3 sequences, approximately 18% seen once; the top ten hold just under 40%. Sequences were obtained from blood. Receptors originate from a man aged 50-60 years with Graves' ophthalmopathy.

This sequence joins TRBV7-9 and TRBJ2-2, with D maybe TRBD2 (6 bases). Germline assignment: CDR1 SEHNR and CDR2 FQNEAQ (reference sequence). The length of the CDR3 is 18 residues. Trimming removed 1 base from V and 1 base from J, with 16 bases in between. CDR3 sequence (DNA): TGTGCCAGCAGCTTAGGGAGGTCCCAGCGGGTGAACACCGGGGAGCTGTTTTTT. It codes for CASSLGRSQRVNTGELFF. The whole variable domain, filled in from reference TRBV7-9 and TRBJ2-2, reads DTGVSQNPRHKITKRGQNVTFRCDPISEHNRLYWYRQTLGQGPEFLTYFQNEAQLEKSRLLSDRFSAERPKGSFSTLEIQRTEQGDSAMYLCASSLGRSQRVNTGELFFGEGSRLTVL.

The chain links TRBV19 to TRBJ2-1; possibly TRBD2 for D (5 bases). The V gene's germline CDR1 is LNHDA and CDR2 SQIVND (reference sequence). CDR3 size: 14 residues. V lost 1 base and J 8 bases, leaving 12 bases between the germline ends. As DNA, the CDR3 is TGTGCCAGTAGTATAGTAACTAGTATCCATGAGCAGTTCTTC. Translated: CASSIVTSIHEQFF.

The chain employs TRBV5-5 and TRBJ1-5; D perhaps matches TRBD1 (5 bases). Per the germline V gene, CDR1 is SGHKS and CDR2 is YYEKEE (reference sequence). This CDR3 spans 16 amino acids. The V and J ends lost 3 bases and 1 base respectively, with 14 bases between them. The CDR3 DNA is TGTGCCAGCAGCTCCATCCATGGACAAAGCAATCAGCCCCAGCATTTT. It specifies CASSSIHGQSNQPQHF.

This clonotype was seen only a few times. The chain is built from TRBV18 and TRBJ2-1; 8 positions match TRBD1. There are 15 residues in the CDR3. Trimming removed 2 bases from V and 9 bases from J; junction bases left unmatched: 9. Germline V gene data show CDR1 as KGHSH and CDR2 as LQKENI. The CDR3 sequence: CASSPGRTGNGEQFF. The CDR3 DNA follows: TGTGCCAGCTCACCAGGCCGGACAGGGAACGGTGAGCAGTTCTTC.

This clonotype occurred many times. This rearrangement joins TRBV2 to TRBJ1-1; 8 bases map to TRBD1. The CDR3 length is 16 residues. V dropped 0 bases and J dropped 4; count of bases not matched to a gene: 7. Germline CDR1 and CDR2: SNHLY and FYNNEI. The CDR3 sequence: CASSEAGQGGSTEAFF. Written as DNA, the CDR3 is TGTGCCAGCAGTGAAGCTGGACAGGGCGGGAGCACTGAAGCTTTCTTT.

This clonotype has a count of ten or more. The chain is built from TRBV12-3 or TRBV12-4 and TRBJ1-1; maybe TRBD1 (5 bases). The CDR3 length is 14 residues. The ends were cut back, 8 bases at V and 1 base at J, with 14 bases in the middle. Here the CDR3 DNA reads TGTGCCAGCGCCCTGGGGGGGTGGAACACTGAAGCTTTCTTT. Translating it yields CASALGGWNTEAFF.

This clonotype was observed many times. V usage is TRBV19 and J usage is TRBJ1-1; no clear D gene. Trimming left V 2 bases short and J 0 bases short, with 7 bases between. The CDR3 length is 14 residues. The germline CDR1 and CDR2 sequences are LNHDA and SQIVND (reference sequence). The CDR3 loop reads CASSITGVNTEAFF. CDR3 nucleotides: TGTGCCAGTAGTATAACTGGGGTGAACACTGAAGCTTTCTTT.

The CDR3 region is CATSDFGQAYNEQFF. The CDR3 bases are TGTGCCACCAGTGATTTCGGACAGGCCTACAATGAGCAGTTCTTC. This chain links TRBV24-1 with TRBJ2-1; 7 bases fit TRBD1. J was trimmed by 2 bases and V by 1 base; bases with no gene match: 1. This CDR3 is built from 15 residues. CDR1 is KGHDR, CDR2 SFDVKD, per germline.

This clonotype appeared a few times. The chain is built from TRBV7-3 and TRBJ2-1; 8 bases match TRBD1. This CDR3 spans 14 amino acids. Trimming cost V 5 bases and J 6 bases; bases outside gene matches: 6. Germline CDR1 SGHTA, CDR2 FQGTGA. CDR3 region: CASSRPGQGNEQFF. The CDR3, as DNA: TGTGCCAGCAGCCGGCCCGGACAGGGCAATGAGCAGTTCTTC. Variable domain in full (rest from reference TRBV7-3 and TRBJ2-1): GAGVSQTPSNKVTEKGKYVELRCDPISGHTALYWYRQSLGQGPEFLIYFQGTGAADDSGLPNDRFFAVRPEGSVSTLKIQRTERGDSAVYLCASSRPGQGNEQFFGPGTRLTVL.

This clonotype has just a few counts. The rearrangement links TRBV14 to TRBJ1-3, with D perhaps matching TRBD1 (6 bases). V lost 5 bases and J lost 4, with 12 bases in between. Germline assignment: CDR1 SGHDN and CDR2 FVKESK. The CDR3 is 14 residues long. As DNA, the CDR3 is TGTGCCAGCAGCTCCGGGACACTCGGAAACACCATATATTTT. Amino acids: CASSSGTLGNTIYF.

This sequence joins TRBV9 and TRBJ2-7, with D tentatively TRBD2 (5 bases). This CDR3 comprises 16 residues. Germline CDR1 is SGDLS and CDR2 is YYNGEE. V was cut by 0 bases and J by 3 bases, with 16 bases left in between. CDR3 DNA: TGTGCCAGCAGCGTAGATGGGAGTTCCCTTCGCTACGAGCAGTACTTC. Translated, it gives CASSVDGSSLRYEQYF.

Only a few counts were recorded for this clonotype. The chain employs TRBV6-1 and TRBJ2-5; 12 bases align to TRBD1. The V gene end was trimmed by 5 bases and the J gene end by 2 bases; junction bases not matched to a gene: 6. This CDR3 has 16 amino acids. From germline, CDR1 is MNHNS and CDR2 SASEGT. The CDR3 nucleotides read TGTGCCAGCAGTCTCGGGACAGGGGGCCGACAAGAGACCCAGTACTTC. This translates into CASSLGTGGRQETQYF.

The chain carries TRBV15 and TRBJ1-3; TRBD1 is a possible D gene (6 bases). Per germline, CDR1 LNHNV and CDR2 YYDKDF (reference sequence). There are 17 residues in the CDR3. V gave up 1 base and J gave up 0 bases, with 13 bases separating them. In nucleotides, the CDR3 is TGTGCCACCAGCAGAGTGACAGGTATACCCTCTGGAAACACCATATATTTT. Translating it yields CATSRVTGIPSGNTIYF.